Shown below are 30 T cell receptor beta chains from a single sample sequenced in a study of T cell changes during pregnancy in multiple sclerosis. The protocol was immunoSEQ multiplex PCR, while the TCRdb copy is restricted to in-frame clones and leaves out a portion. The repertoire consists of some 70,000 clones, with roughly 90% occurring once and the leading ten covering more than 9%. The sequenced sample was peripheral blood, obtained after pregnancy. The receptors originated from a female donor in good health, enrolled as a control in a pregnancy study.

The chain uses TRBV11-2 and TRBJ2-7; D gene uncertain. Germline assignment: CDR1 SGHAT and CDR2 FQNNGV. The V end was cut by 5 bases, the J end by 0 bases, with 17 bases between. This CDR3 comprises 16 residues. The CDR3 DNA reads as TGTGCCAGCAGCCCCCGTCTAGATAGGCTCTCCTACGAGCAGTACTTC. Its protein product is CASSPRLDRLSYEQYF.

The chain uses TRBV9 and TRBJ1-5, with 10 bases that match TRBD1. CDR1 is SGDLS, CDR2 YYNGEE, per germline. This CDR3 spans 15 amino acids. The ends lost 3 bases at V and 4 bases at J; junction bases unmatched: 4. The CDR3 protein is CASSGPGQGNQPQHF. Here the CDR3 DNA reads TGTGCCAGCAGCGGACCGGGACAGGGGAATCAGCCCCAGCATTTT. Full variable domain (missing parts from reference TRBV9 and TRBJ1-5): DSGVTQTPKHLITATGQRVTLRCSPRSGDLSVYWYQQSLDQGLQFLIQYYNGEERAKGNILERFSAQQFPDLHSELNLSSLELGDSALYFCASSGPGQGNQPQHFGDGTRLSIL.

This chain links TRBV4-1 with TRBJ2-5; TRBD1 might be the D (5 bases). The V gene's germline CDR1 is MGHRA and CDR2 YSYEKL. V lost 0 bases and J 0 bases, leaving 14 bases between the germline ends. CDR3 size: 17 residues. The CDR3 coding sequence is TGCGCCAGCAGCCAAGATGCCCCCAGGGCCAACCAAGAGACCCAGTACTTC. It translates to CASSQDAPRANQETQYF.

The chain is built from TRBV4-1 and TRBJ1-2, with TRBD1 matching over 11 bases. Trimming at V came to 2 bases and at J to 7 bases, leaving 3 bases not matched to a gene. This CDR3 contains 14 residues. The germline gives CDR1 MGHRA, CDR2 YSYEKL. The CDR3 DNA reads TGCGCCAGCAGCCAACCGGGGACAGGGGGTGGCTACACCTTC. Translated: CASSQPGTGGGYTF.

This chain joins TRBV7-9 and TRBJ2-7, with 8 bases identical to TRBD2. Germline V lookup: CDR1 SEHNR, CDR2 FQNEAQ (reference sequence). The CDR3 length is 14 residues. J was trimmed by 2 bases and V by 5 bases; bases with no gene match: 5. CDR3 protein: CASSPVAGTYEQYF. The CDR3 DNA is TGTGCCAGCAGCCCCGTAGCGGGAACCTACGAGCAGTACTTC.

The chain is built from TRBV19 and TRBJ2-7, with D maybe TRBD1 (5 bases). The CDR3 is made up of 17 amino acids. Germline CDR1 reads LNHDA; CDR2 reads SQIVND (reference sequence). Trimming took off 5 bases at V and 2 bases at J, with 22 bases between the two ends. In nucleotides, the CDR3 is TGTGCCAGTAGTCTGACCCCCTCAGGGCCCTTCACCTACGAGCAGTACTTC. Amino acids: CASSLTPSGPFTYEQYF.

The chain has TRBV27 and TRBJ2-3; 8 nucleotides align to TRBD1. This CDR3 comprises 17 residues. J lost 4 bases, V lost 6 bases, and 15 bases had no gene match. Per the germline V gene, CDR1 is MNHEY and CDR2 is SMNVEV (reference sequence). This CDR3 reads CASSSWTGLISADTQYF. The CDR3 DNA is TGTGCCAGCAGCTCCTGGACAGGGTTGATATCAGCAGATACGCAGTATTTT.

V usage is TRBV10-3 and J usage is TRBJ1-3; possibly TRBD1 for D (5 bases). Trimming cost V 11 bases and J 2 bases, with 13 bases left between them. The CDR3 covers 13 residues. CDR1 and CDR2 from the germline V gene are ENHRY and SYGVKD. The CDR3 here is CASRDLTGNTIYF. The CDR3 DNA sequence: TGTGCCTCGCGGGACCTCACTGGAAACACCATATATTTT.

The chain joins TRBV11-3 to TRBJ2-7, with 8 bases lining up with TRBD1. CDR1 and CDR2 from the germline V gene are SGHNT and YENEEA. The J segment lost 0 bases and the V segment lost 5 bases, leaving 6 bases of the junction unmatched. CDR3 length equals 15 residues. Here the CDR3 reads CASSPDRAISYEQYF. The CDR3 bases are TGTGCCAGCAGCCCGGACAGGGCCATCTCCTACGAGCAGTACTTC.

The rearrangement joins TRBV12-5 to TRBJ2-1; 10 bases match TRBD2. The V gene end was trimmed by 5 bases and the J gene end by 8 bases; junction bases not matched to a gene: 12. The germline V gene has CDR1 LGHNT and CDR2 FRNRAP. The CDR3 has 16 amino acids. CDR3 in DNA: TGTGCTAGTGGTAATGGGATAGCTAGCGGGAGTCATGAGCAGTTCTTC. It yields the protein CASGNGIASGSHEQFF. Full variable domain (rest looked up from reference TRBV12-5 and TRBJ2-1): DARVTQTPRHKVTEMGQEVTMRCQPILGHNTVFWYRQTMMQGLELLAYFRNRAPLDDSGMPKDRFSAEMPDATLATLKIQPSEPRDSAVYFCASGNGIASGSHEQFFGPGTRLTVL.

This rearrangement joins TRBV6-1 to TRBJ1-2; unclear D gene. The germline gives CDR1 MNHNS, CDR2 SASEGT. The ends were cut back, 7 bases at V and 0 bases at J, with 6 bases in the middle. The CDR3 is 12 residues long. CDR3: CASKPANYGYTF. CDR3 coding DNA: TGTGCCAGCAAACCGGCTAACTATGGCTACACCTTC.

The chain links TRBV5-1 to TRBJ1-3, with 7 nucleotides matching TRBD1. Germline lookup yields CDR1 SGHRS and CDR2 YFSETQ. The CDR3 has 16 amino acids. The V segment lost 5 bases and the J segment 1 base; nucleotides outside the gene matches: 9. CDR3 loop: CASSLQPGQSGNTIYF. The CDR3 nucleotides are TGCGCCAGCAGTCTACAGCCGGGACAGTCTGGAAACACCATATATTTT.

The CDR3 region is CASSPPSGAPGETQYF. As DNA, the CDR3 is TGTGCCAGCTCACCACCGTCAGGGGCACCAGGAGAGACCCAGTACTTC. The chain carries TRBV18 and TRBJ2-5; D is perhaps TRBD1 (6 bases). Deletions cut 0 bases from V and 4 bases from J, with 15 bases between. The CDR3 totals 16 residues. CDR1 is KGHSH, CDR2 LQKENI, per germline.

The V and J genes are TRBV4-1 and TRBJ2-5, with 9 bases lining up with TRBD1. V shed 6 bases and J 2 bases; nucleotides not matched to a gene: 10. Germline lookup yields CDR1 MGHRA and CDR2 YSYEKL. The CDR3 covers 16 residues. CDR3 DNA sequence: TGCGCCAGCAGACAGGGGGCAGGGGGGTTACAAGAGACCCAGTACTTC. This translates into CASRQGAGGLQETQYF.

The DNA for the CDR3 is TGTGCCAGCGGAGGAGACAGGGATTCGAACACTGAAGCTTTCTTT. This sequence encodes CASGGDRDSNTEAFF. V is TRBV11-3 and J is TRBJ1-1, with TRBD1 matching over 7 bases. The CDR3 runs to 15 residues. Germline V lookup: CDR1 SGHNT, CDR2 YENEEA. V shed 8 bases, J shed 1 base, and the junction held 10 bases outside the gene matches.

This chain uses TRBV30 with TRBJ1-4, with TRBD1 as a possible D gene (6 bases). Deletions cut 3 bases from V and 2 bases from J, with 13 bases between. The CDR3 is 15 amino acids. Germline CDR1 and CDR2: GTSNPN and SVGIG (reference sequence). The CDR3 DNA sequence: TGTGCCTGGAGCGGTTATACAGGGACTAATGAAAAACTGTTTTTT. It translates to CAWSGYTGTNEKLFF.

The gene calls are TRBV7-9 and TRBJ2-4; 11 bases line up with TRBD2. Germline CDR1 is SEHNR and CDR2 is FQNEAQ (reference sequence). The CDR3 runs 17 residues. Trimming took 5 bases from V and 8 from J; bases not matched to a gene: 14. CDR3 nucleotides: TGTGCCAGCAGCCCGCAAGTAGCGGGAGGGCCGATGGACATTCAGTACTTC. Amino acid sequence: CASSPQVAGGPMDIQYF. The variable domain in full, with the rest retrieved from reference TRBV7-9 and TRBJ2-4, is DTGVSQNPRHKITKRGQNVTFRCDPISEHNRLYWYRQTLGQGPEFLTYFQNEAQLEKSRLLSDRFSAERPKGSFSTLEIQRTEQGDSAMYLCASSPQVAGGPMDIQYFGAGTRLSVL.

This clone occurred once. This chain joins TRBV6-5 and TRBJ1-2; 8 bases agree with TRBD1. V was clipped by 6 bases and J by 8 bases; unmatched bases: 8. The CDR3 contains 13 residues. Germline CDR1 and CDR2: MNHEY and SVGAGI. The CDR3 DNA follows: TGTGCCAGCAGCCAGGACAGGGACGGAGGCTACACCTTC. Translated: CASSQDRDGGYTF.

This rearrangement joins TRBV30 to TRBJ1-2; D is uncertain. Germline CDR1 reads GTSNPN; CDR2 reads SVGIG (reference sequence). Trimming stripped 4 bases from V and 5 bases from J, with 14 bases between. The CDR3 consists of 13 residues. CDR3 protein: CAWMGSQKYGYTF. CDR3 sequence (DNA): TGTGCCTGGATGGGGAGTCAGAAGTATGGCTACACCTTC.

The chain recombines TRBV11-2 with TRBJ2-1; 8 positions agree with TRBD2. Trimming removed 8 bases from V and 7 bases from J; junction bases left unmatched: 7. CDR3 length: 13 residues. In germline, CDR1 is SGHAT, CDR2 FQNNGV. The CDR3 DNA is TGTGCCAGCGGGCAAACGGGAGGGAATGAGCAGTTCTTC. Protein: CASGQTGGNEQFF. Full variable domain (outside the CDR3, taken from reference TRBV11-2 and TRBJ2-1): EAGVAQSPRYKIIEKRQSVAFWCNPISGHATLYWYQQILGQGPKLLIQFQNNGVVDDSQLPKDRFSAERLKGVDSTLKIQPAKLEDSAVYLCASGQTGGNEQFFGPGTRLTVL.

The rearrangement links TRBV11-2 to TRBJ2-1, with TRBD1 matching over 11 bases. Germline trimming cut 2 bases from V and 10 bases from J; bases unmatched to any gene: 7. In germline, CDR1 is SGHAT, CDR2 FQNNGV. The CDR3 runs to 15 residues. CDR3 in DNA: TGTGCCAGCAGCTTACCGGGACAGGGGGTCCGAGAGCAGTTCTTC. Its translation: CASSLPGQGVREQFF. Together with reference TRBV11-2 and TRBJ2-1, the CDR3 gives the full variable domain: EAGVAQSPRYKIIEKRQSVAFWCNPISGHATLYWYQQILGQGPKLLIQFQNNGVVDDSQLPKDRFSAERLKGVDSTLKIQPAKLEDSAVYLCASSLPGQGVREQFFGPGTRLTVL.

This chain joins TRBV7-8 and TRBJ2-3; D is perhaps TRBD2 (6 bases). The germline V gene encodes CDR1 SGHVS and CDR2 FQNEAQ. This CDR3 has 16 residues. Trimming removed 5 bases at V and 2 bases at J, with 17 bases between. The CDR3: CASSPRTTGDTDTQYF. CDR3 coding DNA: TGTGCCAGCAGCCCTCGGACTACGGGTGACACAGATACGCAGTATTTT.

This chain connects TRBV6-1 to TRBJ1-2; possibly TRBD1 for D (6 bases). CDR1 is MNHNS and CDR2 is SASEGT in the germline V gene. The V gene lost 10 bases and the J gene lost 1 base, with 10 bases spanning the gap. The CDR3 loop spans 12 amino acids. The CDR3: CANRDINYGYTF. The CDR3 DNA follows: TGTGCCAACCGGGACATTAACTATGGCTACACCTTC.

The gene calls are TRBV10-3 and TRBJ2-7; 11 bases align to TRBD2. V shed 10 bases and J 3 bases; nucleotides not matched to a gene: 5. The CDR3 loop spans 13 amino acids. CDR1 and CDR2 from the germline V gene are ENHRY and SYGVKD. In DNA form, the CDR3 reads TGTGCCACCGGACTAGCGGGTAACTACGAGCAGTACTTC. This sequence encodes CATGLAGNYEQYF.

V and J are TRBV5-1 and TRBJ1-2; tentative D call: TRBD1 (5 bases). Germline values: CDR1 SGHRS, CDR2 YFSETQ. The length of the CDR3 is 12 residues. The CDR3 region is CVKGVTAYGYTF. CDR3 coding DNA: TGCGTAAAAGGGGTGACAGCTTATGGCTACACCTTC.

The CDR3 reads CASKMEYTEAFF. The CDR3 DNA reads TGTGCCAGCAAAATGGAGTACACTGAAGCTTTCTTT. The V call is TRBV2, the J call TRBJ1-1; unclear D gene. The CDR3 is 12 residues long. Trimming left V 7 bases short and J 3 bases short, with 9 bases between. Germline CDR1 is SNHLY and CDR2 is FYNNEI. Variable domain in full (rest from reference TRBV2 and TRBJ1-1): EPEVTQTPSHQVTQMGQEVILRCVPISNHLYFYWYRQILGQKVEFLVSFYNNEISEKSEIFDDQFSVERPDGSNFTLKIRSTKLEDSAMYFCASKMEYTEAFFGQGTRLTVV.

V is TRBV11-2 and J is TRBJ1-2, with 7 bases fitting TRBD1. J was trimmed by 8 bases and V by 5 bases; bases with no gene match: 17. The CDR3 totals 16 residues. CDR1 is SGHAT, CDR2 FQNNGV, per germline. Here the CDR3 DNA reads TGTGCCAGCAGCAAAGTGGCCGGGACAGCCACAAGGGGCTACACCTTC. It yields the protein CASSKVAGTATRGYTF.

V usage is TRBV6-5 and J usage is TRBJ2-5, with 9 bases aligning to TRBD1. The CDR3 covers 13 residues. Germline lookup yields CDR1 MNHEY and CDR2 SVGAGI. Unmatched junction bases numbered 6, after V lost 11 bases and J lost 2 bases. CDR3 amino acids: CAPPGQGQETQYF. The CDR3 DNA reads as TGTGCCCCCCCGGGACAGGGACAAGAGACCCAGTACTTC.

This clone was seen a few times. The chain joins TRBV30 to TRBJ1-5; no clear D. CDR3 length: 14 amino acids. The V and J ends lost 2 bases and 7 bases respectively, with 15 bases between them. Looked up from germline, CDR1 is GTSNPN and CDR2 is SVGIG (reference sequence). The CDR3 coding sequence is TGTGCCTGGAGTTTAATCGGGGTCACCCAGCCCCAGCATTTT. Translating gives CAWSLIGVTQPQHF. The full variable domain, in which reference TRBV30 and TRBJ1-5 provide the parts outside the CDR3, is SQTIHQWPATLVQPVGSPLSLECTVEGTSNPNLYWYRQAAGRGLQLLFYSVGIGQISSEVPQNLSASRPQDRQFILSSKKLLLSDSGFYLCAWSLIGVTQPQHFGDGTRLSIL.

This sequence joins TRBV6-5 and TRBJ2-7; D remains ambiguous. V was cut by 0 bases and J by 6 bases, with 18 bases left in between. The CDR3 has 16 residues. The germline gives CDR1 MNHEY, CDR2 SVGAGI. CDR3 residues: CASSYSGIAVSSEQYF. The DNA of the CDR3 is TGTGCCAGCAGTTACTCGGGTATAGCTGTAAGCTCCGAGCAGTACTTC.